The 7 T cell receptor beta chains below all came from one sample that was sequenced in a study of response to subunit inactivated influenza vaccine. TCRdb re-called the RT-PCR reads with MiXCR, one entry per CDR3 protein. Here the sample spans about 160,000 distinct CDR3 sequences, under 13% being singletons. This specimen was non-naive T cells sorted from PBMCs, taken more than 35 days after vaccination. Receptors were obtained from a man in his forties or fifties who received an inactivated influenza vaccine.

This clonotype has a count of ten or more. Compared with germline, one end of the junction differs, possibly owing to a read error. The genes are TRBV12-3 or TRBV12-4 and TRBJ2-1, with unresolved D. The CDR3 is 14 amino acids. The CDR3 loop is CASSLDSGYNEQFF. The CDR3 region has the DNA TGTGCCAGCAGCTTAGATTCGGGCTACAATGAGCAGTTCTTC.

The V call is TRBV6-1, the J call TRBJ2-2; TRBD2 aligns across 11 bases. Germline V gives CDR1 MNHNS, CDR2 SASEGT. The CDR3 extends over 16 amino acids. Trimming at V came to 6 bases and at J to 1 base, leaving 4 bases not matched to a gene. CDR3: CASREGLAVNTGELFF. The CDR3 region has the DNA TGTGCCAGCAGGGAGGGACTAGCGGTGAACACCGGGGAGCTGTTTTTT.

This clonotype has more than one count but fewer than ten. V is TRBV7-9 and J is TRBJ1-2; D is undetermined. This CDR3 is built from 13 residues. Germline CDR1 reads SEHNR; CDR2 reads FQNEAQ (reference sequence). With 6 bases removed from V and 8 bases from J, the gap between germline ends came to 16 bases. The CDR3 spells CASSPWADRGYTF. Here the CDR3 DNA reads TGTGCCAGCAGTCCCTGGGCGGATCGGGGCTACACCTTC. The full variable domain, in which reference TRBV7-9 and TRBJ1-2 provide the parts outside the CDR3, is DTGVSQNPRHKITKRGQNVTFRCDPISEHNRLYWYRQTLGQGPEFLTYFQNEAQLEKSRLLSDRFSAERPKGSFSTLEIQRTEQGDSAMYLCASSPWADRGYTFGSGTRLTVV.

This clonotype has at least ten counts. The rearrangement uses TRBV6-2 or TRBV6-3 and TRBJ2-1, with TRBD2 identical over 8 bases. With V trimmed by 6 bases and J by 8 bases, 6 bases remained unmatched. The CDR3 runs 13 residues. Germline V gene sequence: CDR1 MNHEY, CDR2 SVGEGT. The CDR3, as DNA: TGTGCCAGCAGACGGGCGGGAGGTGATGAGCAGTTCTTC. Translation: CASRRAGGDEQFF.

The genes are TRBV7-9 and TRBJ1-2, with D possibly TRBD1 on 6 matching bases. Germline V CDR1 and CDR2: SEHNR, FQNEAQ (reference sequence). This CDR3 contains 14 residues. The V end lost 4 bases, the J end lost 4 bases, and 13 bases lay between the germline ends. CDR3 DNA: TGTGCCAGCAGCTCCCGGACAGCTCTCTATGGCTACACCTTC. It is translated as CASSSRTALYGYTF. Full variable domain (rest looked up from reference TRBV7-9 and TRBJ1-2): DTGVSQNPRHKITKRGQNVTFRCDPISEHNRLYWYRQTLGQGPEFLTYFQNEAQLEKSRLLSDRFSAERPKGSFSTLEIQRTEQGDSAMYLCASSSRTALYGYTFGSGTRLTVV.

This clonotype was counted at least ten times. J is TRBJ2-2 and V is TRBV24-1; the D is unclear. Germline V gene sequence: CDR1 KGHDR, CDR2 SFDVKD. V was trimmed by 6 bases and J by 1 base, leaving 11 bases between them. The CDR3 totals 15 residues. For the CDR3, the DNA is TGTGCCACCAGTTCGTGGCGTTTGAACACCGGGGAGCTGTTTTTT. Amino acids: CATSSWRLNTGELFF.

The rearrangement joins TRBV20-1 to TRBJ2-4; TRBD1 matches at 7 bases. V lost 4 bases, J lost 1 base, and 1 base stayed unmatched. In germline, CDR1 is DFQATT, CDR2 SNEGSKA (reference sequence). The length of the CDR3 is 13 residues. The CDR3 DNA follows: TGCAGTGCTACCAGGGGGGCCAAAAACATTCAGTACTTC. Protein sequence: CSATRGAKNIQYF.